This T cell receptor beta chain was documented in a study of beta chain features in type 1 diabetes. The study's findings and limits: Amplification by PCR could prefer shorter templates, with the same effect in patients and controls. Within each of all four CD4+ subsets, Type 1 diabetes patients had TCRB CDR3s that were moderately but significantly shorter.

Trimming pared 2 bases from V and 8 bases from J, leaving 6 bases between. CDR3 length: 11 amino acids. Germline V CDR1 and CDR2: SNHLY, FYNNEI. Sorting that relied on CD45RO/CCR7/CD25/CD127/CD95/CD27 yielded CD4+ naive, central memory, regulatory and stem cell-like memory cells. Every isolated RNA sample was fully reverse transcribed, so sequencing captured expressed TCRB transcripts. Repertoires were generated with immunoSEQ multiplex PCR, while TCRdb's copy carries only in-frame clones and drops some. The table includes under 300,000 clones, approximately 11% detected once. Only a few counts were recorded for this clone. The antigen is unknown.

The chain recombines TRBV2 with TRBJ1-2; D unresolved. What was sequenced was naive CD4+ T cells from blood. The TCR sequence derives from a man aged 25 to 40 with type 1 diabetes. CDR3 sequence reads: CASSETRGYTF. The DNA for the CDR3 is TGTGCCAGCAGTGAAACGCGCGGCTACACCTTC.